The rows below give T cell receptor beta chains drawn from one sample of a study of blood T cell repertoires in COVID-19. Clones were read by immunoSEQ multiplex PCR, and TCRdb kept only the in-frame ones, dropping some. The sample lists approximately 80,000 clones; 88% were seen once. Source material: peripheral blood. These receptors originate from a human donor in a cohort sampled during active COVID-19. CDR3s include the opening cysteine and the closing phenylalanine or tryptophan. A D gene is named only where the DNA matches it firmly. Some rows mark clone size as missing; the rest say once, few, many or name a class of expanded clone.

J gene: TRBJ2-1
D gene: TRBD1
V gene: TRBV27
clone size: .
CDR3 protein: CASSRLTGGIADEQFF
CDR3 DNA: TGTGCCAGCAGTAGACTGACAGGGGGTATTGCGGATGAGCAGTTCTTC

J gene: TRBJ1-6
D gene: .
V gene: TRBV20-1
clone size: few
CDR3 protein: CSARDGGF
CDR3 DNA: TGCAGTGCTAGGGACGGGGGATTT

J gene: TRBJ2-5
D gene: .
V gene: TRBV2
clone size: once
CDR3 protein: CASREALYQETQYF
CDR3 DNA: TGTGCCAGCCGCGAGGCACTTTACCAAGAGACCCAGTACTTC

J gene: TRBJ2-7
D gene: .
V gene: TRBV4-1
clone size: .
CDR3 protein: CASSQEGLAPLEQYF
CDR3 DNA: TGCGCCAGCAGCCAAGAAGGGCTAGCTCCCCTCGAGCAGTACTTC

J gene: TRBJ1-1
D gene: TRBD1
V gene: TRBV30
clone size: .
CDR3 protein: CAWNPDRAQTEAFF
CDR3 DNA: TGTGCCTGGAACCCGGACAGGGCCCAAACTGAAGCTTTCTTT

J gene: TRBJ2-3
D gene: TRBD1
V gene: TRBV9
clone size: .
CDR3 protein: CASSRGQGNTDTQYF
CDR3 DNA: TGTGCCAGCAGTCGCGGACAGGGAAACACAGATACGCAGTATTTT

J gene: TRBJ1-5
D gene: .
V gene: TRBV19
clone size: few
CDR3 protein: CASSLKPGALSNQPQHF
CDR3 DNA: TGTGCCAGTAGCCTTAAACCAGGGGCTCTAAGCAATCAGCCCCAGCATTTT

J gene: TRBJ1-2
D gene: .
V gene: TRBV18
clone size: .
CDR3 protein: CASSPRGHPDGYTF
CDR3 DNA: TGTGCCAGCTCACCCCGGGGACATCCTGATGGCTACACCTTC

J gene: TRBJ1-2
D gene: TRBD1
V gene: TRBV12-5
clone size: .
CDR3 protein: CASGLVRTGLVHF
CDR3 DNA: TGTGCTAGTGGTTTGGTCCGGACAGGTTTGGTGCACTTC

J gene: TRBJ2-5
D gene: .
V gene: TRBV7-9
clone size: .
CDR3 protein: CASSSRYQETQYF
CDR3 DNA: TGTGCCAGCAGCTCCAGGTACCAAGAGACCCAGTACTTC

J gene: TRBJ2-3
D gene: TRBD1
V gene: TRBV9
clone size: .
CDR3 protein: CASSTGQGLGTQYF
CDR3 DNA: TGTGCCAGCAGCACAGGACAGGGGCTAGGTACGCAGTATTTT

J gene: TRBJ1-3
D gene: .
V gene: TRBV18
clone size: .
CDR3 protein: CASSRGLAVSISGNTIYF
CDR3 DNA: TGTGCCAGCTCACGAGGGTTGGCAGTATCAATCTCTGGAAACACCATATATTTT

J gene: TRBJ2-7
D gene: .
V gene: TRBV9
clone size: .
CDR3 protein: CASSVAGDRTGGIYEQYF
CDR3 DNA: TGTGCCAGCAGCGTAGCTGGGGACAGGACGGGGGGAATCTACGAGCAGTACTTC

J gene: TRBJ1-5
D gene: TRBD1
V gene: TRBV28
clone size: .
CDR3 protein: CASRGQDNQPQHF
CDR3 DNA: TGTGCCAGCAGGGGACAGGATAATCAGCCCCAGCATTTT

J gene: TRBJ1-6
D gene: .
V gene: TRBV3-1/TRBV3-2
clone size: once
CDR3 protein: CASSLRDNYNSPLHF
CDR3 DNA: TGTGCCAGCAGCCTCAGGGACAACTATAATTCACCCCTCCACTTT

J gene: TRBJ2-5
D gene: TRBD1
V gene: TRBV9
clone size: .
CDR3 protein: CASSAIIGGRETQYF
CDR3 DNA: TGTGCCAGCAGCGCAATCATAGGGGGCCGGGAGACCCAGTACTTC

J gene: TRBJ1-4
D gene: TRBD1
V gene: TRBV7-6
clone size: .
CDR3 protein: CASSLGDRAGGEKLFF
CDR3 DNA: TGTGCCAGCAGCTTAGGGGACAGGGCAGGGGGTGAAAAACTGTTTTTT

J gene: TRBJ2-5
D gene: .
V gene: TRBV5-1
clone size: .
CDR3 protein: CASLLDSETQYF
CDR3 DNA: TGCGCCAGCCTACTAGATTCAGAGACCCAGTACTTC

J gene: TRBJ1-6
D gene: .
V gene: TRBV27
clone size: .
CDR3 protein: CASSPGNSPLHF
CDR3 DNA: TGTGCCAGCAGTCCGGGTAATTCACCCCTCCACTTT

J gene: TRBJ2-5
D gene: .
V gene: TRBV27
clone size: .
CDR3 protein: CASCELGGQETQYF
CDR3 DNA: TGTGCCAGTTGCGAGTTAGGGGGCCAAGAGACCCAGTACTTC

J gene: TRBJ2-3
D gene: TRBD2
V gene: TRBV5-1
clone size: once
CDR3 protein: CASSRRTSALTSTDTQYF
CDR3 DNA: TGCGCCAGCAGCCGTCGGACTAGCGCCTTAACCAGCACAGATACGCAGTATTTT

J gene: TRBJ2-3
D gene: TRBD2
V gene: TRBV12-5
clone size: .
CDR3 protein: CASGLGGGTDTQYF
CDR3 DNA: TGTGCTAGTGGCCTCGGGGGGGGCACAGATACGCAGTATTTT

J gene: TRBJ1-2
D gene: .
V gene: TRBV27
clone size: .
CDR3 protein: CASSRNRENGYTF
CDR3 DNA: TGTGCCAGCAGTCGTAACAGGGAGAATGGCTACACCTTC

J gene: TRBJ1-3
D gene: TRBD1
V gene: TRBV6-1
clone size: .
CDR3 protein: CASSVQQGTRAISGNTIYF
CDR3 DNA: TGTGCCAGCAGTGTCCAACAGGGGACCAGGGCTATTTCTGGAAACACCATATATTTT

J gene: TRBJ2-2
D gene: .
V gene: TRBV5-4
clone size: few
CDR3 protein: CAIKTRPTGELFF
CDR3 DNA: TGTGCCATCAAGACTAGGCCCACCGGGGAGCTGTTTTTT

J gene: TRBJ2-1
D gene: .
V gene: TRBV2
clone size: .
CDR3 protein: CASSEGGGSYNEQFF
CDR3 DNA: TGTGCCAGCAGTGAAGGCGGCGGGTCCTACAATGAGCAGTTCTTC

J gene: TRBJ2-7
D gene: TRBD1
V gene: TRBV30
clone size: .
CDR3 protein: CAWSQGAGLTYEQYF
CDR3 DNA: TGTGCCTGGAGCCAGGGGGCAGGTCTTACCTACGAGCAGTACTTC

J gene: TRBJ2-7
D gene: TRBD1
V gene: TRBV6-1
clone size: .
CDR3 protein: CASSDTGGPYEQYF
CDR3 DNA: TGTGCCAGCAGTGATACAGGGGGCCCCTACGAGCAGTACTTC

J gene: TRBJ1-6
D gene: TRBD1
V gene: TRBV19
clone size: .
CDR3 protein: CASSGQGADNSPLHF
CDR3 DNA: TGTGCCAGTAGTGGACAGGGGGCGGATAATTCACCCCTCCACTTT

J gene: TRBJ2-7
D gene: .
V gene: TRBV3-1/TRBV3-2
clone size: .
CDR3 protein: CASSQGGSPGSPYEQYF
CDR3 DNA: TGTGCCAGCAGCCAAGGGGGGTCTCCCGGGAGTCCCTACGAGCAGTACTTC

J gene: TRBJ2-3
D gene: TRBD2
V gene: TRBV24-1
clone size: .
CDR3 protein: CATSEASGSTDTQYF
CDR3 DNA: TGTGCCACCAGTGAGGCTAGCGGGAGCACAGATACGCAGTATTTT

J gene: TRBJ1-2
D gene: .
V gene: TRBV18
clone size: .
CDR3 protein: CASSPPIEPSTSYTF
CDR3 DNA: TGTGCCAGCTCACCACCTATAGAACCCTCTACTAGCTACACCTTC

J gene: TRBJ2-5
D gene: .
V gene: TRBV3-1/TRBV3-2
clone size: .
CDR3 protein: CASSPWTAQETQYF
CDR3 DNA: TGTGCCAGCAGCCCCTGGACAGCACAAGAGACCCAGTACTTC

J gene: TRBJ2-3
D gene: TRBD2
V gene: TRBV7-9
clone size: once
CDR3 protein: CASSKGLGGGLLGTDTQYF
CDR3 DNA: TGTGCCAGCAGCAAGGGACTAGGCGGGGGCCTTTTGGGCACAGATACGCAGTATTTT

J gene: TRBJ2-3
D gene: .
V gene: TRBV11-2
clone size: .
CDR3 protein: CASSPRPSFGTDTQYF
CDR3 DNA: TGTGCCAGCAGCCCCCGGCCTAGCTTTGGCACAGATACGCAGTATTTT

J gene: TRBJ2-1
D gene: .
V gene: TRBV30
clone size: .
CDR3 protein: CAWSREYGPEQFF
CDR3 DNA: TGTGCCTGGAGCCGTGAGTATGGGCCTGAGCAGTTCTTC

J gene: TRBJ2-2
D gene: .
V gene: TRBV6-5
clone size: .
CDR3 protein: CASSRPGHNTGELFF
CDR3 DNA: TGTGCCAGCAGCAGACCGGGACACAACACCGGGGAGCTGTTTTTT

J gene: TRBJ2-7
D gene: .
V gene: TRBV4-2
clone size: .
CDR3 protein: CASSQEGTPTTNSYEQYF
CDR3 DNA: TGTGCCAGCAGCCAAGAAGGGACACCGACTACTAACTCCTACGAGCAGTACTTC

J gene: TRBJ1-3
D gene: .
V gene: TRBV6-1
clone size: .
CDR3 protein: CASSELTPTSGNTIYF
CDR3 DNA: TGTGCCAGCAGTGAACTTACACCCACCTCTGGAAACACCATATATTTT

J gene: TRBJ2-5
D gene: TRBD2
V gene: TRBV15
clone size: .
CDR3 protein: CATSRLAGAYQETQYF
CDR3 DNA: TGTGCCACCAGCAGATTAGCGGGAGCTTACCAAGAGACCCAGTACTTC

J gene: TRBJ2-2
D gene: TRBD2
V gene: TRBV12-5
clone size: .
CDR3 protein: CASGLTLAGGPAGELFF
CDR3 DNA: TGTGCTAGTGGTTTAACACTAGCGGGGGGGCCGGCCGGGGAGCTGTTTTTT

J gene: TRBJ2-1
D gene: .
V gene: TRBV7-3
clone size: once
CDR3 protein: CASSYGGDNEQFF
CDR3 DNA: TGTGCCAGCAGCTATGGCGGCGACAATGAGCAGTTCTTC

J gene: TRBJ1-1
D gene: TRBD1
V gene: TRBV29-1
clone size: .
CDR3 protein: CSVAGQGNTEAFF
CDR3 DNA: TGCAGCGTTGCCGGACAGGGGAACACTGAAGCTTTCTTT

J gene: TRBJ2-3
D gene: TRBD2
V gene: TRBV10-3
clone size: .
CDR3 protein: CATRTSGGEVDTQYF
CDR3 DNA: TGTGCCACCCGGACTAGCGGGGGGGAGGTAGATACGCAGTATTTT

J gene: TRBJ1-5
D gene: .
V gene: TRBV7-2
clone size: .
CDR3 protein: CASSLGGVGDQPQHF
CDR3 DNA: TGTGCCAGCAGCTTAGGCGGGGTGGGCGATCAGCCCCAGCATTTT

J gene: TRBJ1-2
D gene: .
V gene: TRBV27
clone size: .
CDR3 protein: CASSLRPDSNYGYTF
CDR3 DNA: TGTGCCAGCAGTTTAAGGCCAGACTCTAACTATGGCTACACCTTC

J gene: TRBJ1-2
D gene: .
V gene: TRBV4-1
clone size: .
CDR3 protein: CASSQEGRRFYGYTF
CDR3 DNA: TGCGCCAGCAGCCAGGAGGGGCGTCGATTCTATGGCTACACCTTC

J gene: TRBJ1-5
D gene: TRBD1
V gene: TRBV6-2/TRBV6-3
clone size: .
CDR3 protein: CASSYSGGRSNQPQHF
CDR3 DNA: TGTGCCAGCAGTTACTCAGGGGGCCGGAGCAATCAGCCCCAGCATTTT

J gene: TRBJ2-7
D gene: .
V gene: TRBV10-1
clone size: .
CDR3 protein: CASSVTNSYEQYF
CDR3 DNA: TGCGCCAGCAGCGTGACAAACTCCTACGAGCAGTACTTC

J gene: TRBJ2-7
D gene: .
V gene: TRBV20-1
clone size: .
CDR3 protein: CSARSGFEQYF
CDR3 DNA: TGCAGTGCTAGATCCGGGTTCGAGCAGTACTTC

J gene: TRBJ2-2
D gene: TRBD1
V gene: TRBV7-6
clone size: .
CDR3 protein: CASSRDRVDTGELFF
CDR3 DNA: TGTGCCAGCAGCCGGGACAGGGTCGACACCGGGGAGCTGTTTTTT

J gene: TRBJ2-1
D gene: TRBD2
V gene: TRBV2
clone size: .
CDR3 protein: CASSALAGGNEQFF
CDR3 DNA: TGTGCCAGCAGTGCACTAGCGGGGGGAAATGAGCAGTTCTTC

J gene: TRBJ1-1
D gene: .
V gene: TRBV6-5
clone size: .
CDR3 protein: CASRGHRNTEAFF
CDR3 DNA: TGTGCCAGCAGGGGACATCGAAACACTGAAGCTTTCTTT

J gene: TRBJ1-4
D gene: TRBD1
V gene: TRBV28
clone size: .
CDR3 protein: CASRAGGSNEKLFF
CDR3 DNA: TGTGCCAGCAGAGCAGGGGGTTCAAATGAAAAACTGTTTTTT

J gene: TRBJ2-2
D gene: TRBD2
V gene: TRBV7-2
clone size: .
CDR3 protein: CASAAMGLATGELFF
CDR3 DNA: TGTGCCAGCGCAGCGATGGGACTAGCCACCGGGGAGCTGTTTTTT

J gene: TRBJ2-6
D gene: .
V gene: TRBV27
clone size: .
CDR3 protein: CASSLSFSPGANVLTF
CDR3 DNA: TGTGCCAGCAGTTTATCATTCTCCCCTGGGGCCAACGTCCTGACTTTC

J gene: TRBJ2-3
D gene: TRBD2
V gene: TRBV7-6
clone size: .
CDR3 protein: CASSLFGGTDTQYF
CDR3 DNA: TGTGCCAGCAGCTTATTCGGGGGGACAGATACGCAGTATTTT

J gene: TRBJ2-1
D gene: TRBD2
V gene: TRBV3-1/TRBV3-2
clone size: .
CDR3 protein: CASSLRTSGRGKQFF
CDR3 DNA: TGTGCCAGCAGCTTGAGGACTAGCGGGAGGGGTAAGCAGTTCTTC

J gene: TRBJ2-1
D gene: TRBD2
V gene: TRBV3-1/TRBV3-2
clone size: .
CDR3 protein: CASSQELAGSSYNEQFF
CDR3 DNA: TGTGCCAGCAGCCAAGAACTAGCGGGGAGCTCCTACAATGAGCAGTTCTTC